These 8 T cell receptor beta chains share one sample of origin, sequenced in a study of CD8+CD57+ T cells in acquired aplastic anemia. Individuals selected for sequencing had exhibited CD8+CD57+ cell expansion on flow cytometry. Genomic DNA templated the TCR beta VDJ and CDR3 profiling. TCRdb independently ran MiXCR on the reads; one entry per CDR3 protein. The table includes roughly 100,000 distinct CDR3 sequences, around 62% detected once. The specimen sequenced was sorted CD4+, CD8+, or CD8+CD57+ T cells (not recorded which) from PBMCs. Receptors originate from a human donor with aplastic anemia.

V gene TRBV6-2 or TRBV6-3 combines with J gene TRBJ2-3; no definite D call. The CDR3 length is 14 residues. CDR1 and CDR2 (germline): MNHEY, SVGEGT. Trimming cost V 6 bases and J 11 bases, with 21 bases left between them. The CDR3 spells CASSSWVSNNEQYF. The CDR3 nucleotides read TGTGCCAGCAGCAGTTGGGTCAGCAACAATGAGCAGTATTTT.

The rearrangement uses TRBV4-1 and TRBJ2-7; D unresolved. V shed 0 bases and J shed 3 bases, with 6 bases lying between them. Germline loops: CDR1 MGHRA, CDR2 YSYEKL. This CDR3 is built from 13 residues. The CDR3 sequence is CASSQEPRYEQYF. The CDR3 DNA reads TGCGCCAGCAGCCAAGAACCCCGCTACGAGCAGTACTTC.

This chain joins TRBV2 and TRBJ2-3; tentative D call: TRBD2 (8 bases). The CDR3 has 14 amino acids. Per germline, CDR1 SNHLY and CDR2 FYNNEI. Trimming left V 8 bases short and J 6 bases short, with 18 bases between. The CDR3 nucleotides read TGTGCCAGCGACAGGGCGGGGGGCCGCGATACGCAGTATTTT. Its protein is CASDRAGGRDTQYF.

V is TRBV24-1 and J is TRBJ2-2, with TRBD2 as a possible D gene (6 bases). Per the germline V gene, CDR1 is KGHDR and CDR2 is SFDVKD. The V and J ends lost 3 bases and 6 bases respectively, with 10 bases between them. This CDR3 contains 14 residues. For the CDR3, the DNA is TGTGCCACCAGTGATGTTCGGGGGTCCGGGGAGCTGTTTTTT. It specifies CATSDVRGSGELFF.

The rearrangement uses TRBV20-1 and TRBJ2-7, with D unresolved. CDR1 is DFQATT, CDR2 SNEGSKA, per germline (reference sequence). V lost 1 base to trimming and J lost 3 bases, with 7 bases between them. CDR3 length: 12 residues. The CDR3 DNA sequence: TGCAGTGCTAGAGGGTTGGGCTACGAGCAGTACTTC. Its protein is CSARGLGYEQYF.

This clonotype was recorded a few times. This sequence joins TRBV20-1 and TRBJ2-5; 9 nucleotides match TRBD2. Germline assignment: CDR1 DFQATT and CDR2 SNEGSKA (reference sequence). With V trimmed by 0 bases and J by 5 bases, 7 bases remained unmatched. The CDR3 is made up of 15 amino acids. The CDR3 sequence is CSARDGTSPFETQYF. The CDR3 region has the DNA TGCAGTGCTAGAGATGGGACTAGCCCGTTTGAGACCCAGTACTTC.

The rearrangement joins TRBV15 to TRBJ1-6; 8 bases agree with TRBD1. Germline V CDR1 and CDR2: LNHNV, YYDKDF (reference sequence). V shed 0 bases, J shed 8 bases, and the junction held 3 bases outside the gene matches. This CDR3 has 15 residues. The CDR3 region has the DNA TGTGCCACCAGCAGAGAGGACAGGGTTTATTCACCCCTCCACTTT. This translates into CATSREDRVYSPLHF.

This clonotype was picked up a small number of times. The chain combines TRBV29-1 with TRBJ2-1; no reliable D call. V lost 2 bases to trimming and J lost 4 bases, with 9 bases between them. This CDR3 comprises 13 residues. Germline values: CDR1 SQVTM, CDR2 ANQGSEA. For the CDR3, the DNA is TGCAGCGTTGAAAGTACAGTTTACAATGAGCAGTTCTTC. Translated, it gives CSVESTVYNEQFF.